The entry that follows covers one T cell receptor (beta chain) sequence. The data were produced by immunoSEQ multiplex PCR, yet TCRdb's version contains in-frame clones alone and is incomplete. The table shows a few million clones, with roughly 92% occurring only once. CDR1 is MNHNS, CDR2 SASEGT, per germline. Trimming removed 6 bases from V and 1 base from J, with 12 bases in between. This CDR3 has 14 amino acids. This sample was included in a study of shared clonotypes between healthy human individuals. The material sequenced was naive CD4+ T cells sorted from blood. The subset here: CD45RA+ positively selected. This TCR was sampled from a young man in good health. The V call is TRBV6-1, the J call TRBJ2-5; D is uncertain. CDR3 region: CASSSVGFQETQYF. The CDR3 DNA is TGTGCCAGCAGCTCCGTGGGGTTCCAAGAGACCCAGTACTTC.